This T cell receptor (beta chain) was retrieved from a study of cytomegalovirus exposure and HLA in healthy donors. Study information: Tens of millions of unique TCRs, all from HLA-typed donors, were included in an early release of the data. Regarding the study as a whole: With high specificity and sensitivity, the classifier reportedly diagnosed cytomegalovirus status. Reports indicate that TCR beta sequences accurately predicted the HLA-A and HLA-B alleles of most subjects. A link between a missense DCLRE1C variant and TCR beta V- and J-gene trimming emerged from a later analysis.

This clone appeared a single time. Its antigen is still unknown. The germline gives CDR1 SGHTA, CDR2 FQGNSA. This CDR3 is 14 amino acids long. V lost 5 bases and J 0 bases, leaving 11 bases between the germline ends. Primers: 60 Vbeta forward and 13 Jbeta reverse. Method: immunoSEQ multiplex PCR; TCRdb's copy keeps in-frame clones and lacks some. The repertoire consists of over 95,000 clones, with around 70% occurring once and the leading ten covering more than 3.5%. The source is a woman in her thirties or forties in good health and CMV-seropositive. The specimen sequenced was PBMCs. This chain links TRBV7-2 with TRBJ2-7, with D possibly TRBD1 on 6 matching bases. The CDR3 DNA reads TGTGCCAGCAGCACTCGGGACACCTCCTACGAGCAGTACTTC. Translating gives CASSTRDTSYEQYF.